This record looks at one T cell receptor (beta chain) sequence and its context. What it binds is unknown. The data belong to a study of identical twins. Study conclusions and caveats: Twins shared out-of-frame alpha sequences with excess low generation probability. The conclusions drew on cross-sectional statistical analysis instead of tracking the same donors.

Germline V gene sequence: CDR1 MRHNA, CDR2 SNTAGT. V was clipped by 0 bases and J by 1 base, with 6 bases between them. CDR3 length: 15 amino acids. TCRdb reanalysed the 5' RACE reads using MiXCR and keeps one entry per CDR3 protein. The table has some 320,000 distinct CDR3 sequences, 9% to 15% seen once. These data also formed part of another study, on yellow fever vaccine responses in identical twins.

The TCR originated in a woman under 30 in good health. The V gene is TRBV6-4, the J gene TRBJ2-2; D perhaps matches TRBD2 (5 bases). Sample: CD8+ T cells sorted from blood. The CDR3 spells CASSDSAGNTGELFF. For the CDR3, the DNA is TGTGCCAGCAGTGACTCGGCGGGGAACACCGGGGAGCTGTTTTTT.